The 13 T cell receptor beta chains given below trace back to one sample, sequenced in a study of shared clonotypes between healthy human individuals (dated by TCRdb to 2019 to 2021). Receptor libraries were prepared by the immunoSEQ multiplex PCR assay. In its TCRdb copy, this immuneACCESS table keeps in-frame sequences only and misses some clones. Where compared with another copy, unresolved V genes explain less than half of these, and the others have no known cause. The sample has around 1,900,000 clones on record, 90% to 95% of them singletons. About 1.7% of the sample is taken by the ten largest. CD8 naive samples consisted of CD45RO-negative cells that were positively selected for CCR7, yielding a CD45RA+CCR7+ population without TemRA cells. Sequenced: naive CD8+ T cells from PBMCs. What this sample's cell subset or site label stands for: CD45RA+CCR7+. These receptors originate from a man aged 18 to 29 in good health. Some clones in this sample may be carry-over from other donors' samples.

The chain is built from TRBV5-5 and TRBJ2-1; D remains unclear. Germline V lookup: CDR1 SGHKS, CDR2 YYEKEE (reference sequence). Trimming cost V 0 bases and J 7 bases, with 14 bases left between them. The CDR3 spans 15 residues. In nucleotides, the CDR3 is TGTGCCAGCAGCTTGGCGGTCGTCGTGGTAAATGAGCAGTTCTTC. It specifies CASSLAVVVVNEQFF. The full variable domain, its missing parts supplied by reference TRBV5-5 and TRBJ2-1, is DAGVTQSPTHLIKTRGQQVTLRCSPISGHKSVSWYQQVLGQGPQFIFQYYEKEERGRGNFPDRFSARQFPNYSSELNVNALLLGDSALYLCASSLAVVVVNEQFFGPGTRLTVL.

In DNA form, the CDR3 reads TGTGCCTGGAGTGCAGGGGTGGGGGGAAACACCATATATTTT. Translating it yields CAWSAGVGGNTIYF. The chain uses TRBV30 and TRBJ1-3; a weak D match, TRBD1 (6 bases). V was trimmed by 1 base and J by 4 bases, leaving 11 bases between them. Germline CDR1 reads GTSNPN; CDR2 reads SVGIG (reference sequence). The CDR3 has 14 residues. Filled out from reference TRBV30 and TRBJ1-3, the complete variable domain reads SQTIHQWPATLVQPVGSPLSLECTVEGTSNPNLYWYRQAAGRGLQLLFYSVGIGQISSEVPQNLSASRPQDRQFILSSKKLLLSDSGFYLCAWSAGVGGNTIYFGEGSWLTVV.

The rearrangement uses TRBV29-1 and TRBJ2-7; TRBD1 or TRBD2 may be the D gene (5 bases each). This CDR3 has 14 amino acids. The germline V and J ends were trimmed by 7 bases and 0 bases, with 16 bases remaining between them. Per germline, CDR1 SQVTM and CDR2 ANQGSEA. CDR3 amino acids: CSATGRMSSYEQYF. The CDR3 nucleotides read TGCAGCGCTACGGGACGGATGAGCTCCTACGAGCAGTACTTC.

The chain uses TRBV7-7 and TRBJ2-5; TRBD1 is a possible D gene (6 bases). This CDR3 has 15 amino acids. Trimming took off 8 bases at V and 4 bases at J, with 20 bases between the two ends. Germline CDR1 and CDR2: SSHAT and FNYEAQ (reference sequence). CDR3: CASGEGERAGETQYF. The CDR3 DNA reads as TGTGCCAGCGGAGAGGGGGAAAGAGCAGGAGAGACCCAGTACTTC. Full variable domain (missing parts from reference TRBV7-7 and TRBJ2-5): GAGVSQSPRYKVTKRGQDVTLRCDPISSHATLYWYQQALGQGPEFLTYFNYEAQPDKSGLPSDRFSAERPEGSISTLTIQRTEQRDSAMYRCASGEGERAGETQYFGPGTRLLVL.

This clone was detected once. V and J are TRBV11-2 and TRBJ2-1; a weak D match, TRBD1 (6 bases). This CDR3 contains 18 residues. CDR1 and CDR2 from the germline V gene are SGHAT and FQNNGV. Trimming cost V 0 bases and J 6 bases, with 21 bases left between them. The CDR3 protein is CASSLDWGQAHLGNEQFF. Here the CDR3 DNA reads TGTGCCAGCAGCTTAGATTGGGGGCAGGCTCACTTGGGCAATGAGCAGTTCTTC.

This chain's CDR3 is CASSDRSGRVDTQYF. The CDR3 DNA sequence: TGTGCCAGCAGTGATCGTAGCGGGAGGGTAGATACGCAGTATTTT. The V call is TRBV2, the J call TRBJ2-3, with 11 bases lining up with TRBD2. V lost 3 bases to trimming and J lost 5 bases; unmatched junction nucleotides: 4. This CDR3 spans 15 amino acids. CDR1 is SNHLY and CDR2 is FYNNEI in the germline V gene.

V gene TRBV7-9 combines with J gene TRBJ2-1; 9 bases map to TRBD1. Per the germline V gene, CDR1 is SEHNR and CDR2 is FQNEAQ (reference sequence). The CDR3 runs to 17 residues. The junction had 11 bases not matched to a gene; V was cut back by 3 bases and J by 5 bases. CDR3 in DNA: TGTGCCAGCAGCTTTGCCCTCGCCGGGACAGGGAACAATGAGCAGTTCTTC. Residues: CASSFALAGTGNNEQFF. Drawing the rest from reference TRBV7-9 and TRBJ2-1, the complete variable domain is DTGVSQNPRHKITKRGQNVTFRCDPISEHNRLYWYRQTLGQGPEFLTYFQNEAQLEKSRLLSDRFSAERPKGSFSTLEIQRTEQGDSAMYLCASSFALAGTGNNEQFFGPGTRLTVL.

This chain joins TRBV7-9 and TRBJ2-3; TRBD2 matches 9 bases. Per the germline V gene, CDR1 is SEHNR and CDR2 is FQNEAQ (reference sequence). Unmatched junction bases numbered 14, after V lost 2 bases and J lost 5 bases. The CDR3 is 18 amino acids. The CDR3 here is CASSLTLGEREAEDTQYF. The CDR3 nucleotides read TGTGCCAGCAGCTTAACACTCGGGGAGCGGGAGGCGGAAGATACGCAGTATTTT.

In regard to this clone: Other DNA sequences from this sample encode an identical CDR3 as well. The chain joins TRBV9 to TRBJ2-7, with 7 bases lining up with TRBD2. The germline CDR1 and CDR2 sequences are SGDLS and YYNGEE. This CDR3 contains 14 residues. The J segment lost 2 bases and the V segment lost 0 bases, leaving 2 bases of the junction unmatched. The CDR3 DNA follows: TGTGCCAGCAGCGTAGGACTAGCCCCCTACGAGCAGTACTTC. It translates to CASSVGLAPYEQYF.

Only one count was recorded for this clone. The chain combines TRBV14 with TRBJ2-1, with D unresolved. Trimming stripped 2 bases from V and 2 bases from J, with 10 bases between. CDR1 SGHDN and CDR2 FVKESK come from the germline V gene. This CDR3 comprises 15 residues. CDR3 sequence (DNA): TGTGCCAGCAGCCAACTAGGTGCGACCTACAATGAGCAGTTCTTC. Protein product: CASSQLGATYNEQFF.

The chain uses TRBV9 and TRBJ2-2, with 8 bases lining up with TRBD1. Germline loops: CDR1 SGDLS, CDR2 YYNGEE. Unmatched junction bases numbered 6, after V lost 3 bases and J lost 2 bases. CDR3 length: 16 residues. The CDR3 protein is CASSEGGQVNTGELFF. The CDR3, as DNA: TGTGCCAGCAGCGAGGGGGGACAGGTTAACACCGGGGAGCTGTTTTTT.

V gene TRBV28 combines with J gene TRBJ2-7; 8 bases map to TRBD2. V shed 8 bases, J shed 3 bases, and the junction held 9 bases outside the gene matches. The germline gives CDR1 MDHEN, CDR2 SYDVKM. This CDR3 contains 14 residues. DNA for the CDR3: TGTGCCAGCTTCAATTCCGCGGGGGGCTACGAGCAGTACTTC. This encodes CASFNSAGGYEQYF. Filled out from reference TRBV28 and TRBJ2-7, the complete variable domain reads DVKVTQSSRYLVKRTGEKVFLECVQDMDHENMFWYRQDPGLGLRLIYFSYDVKMKEKGDIPEGYSVSREKKERFSLILESASTNQTSMYLCASFNSAGGYEQYFGPGTRLTVT.

The rearrangement links TRBV27 to TRBJ2-7; 7 bases are a match to TRBD1. Germline V gene lookup returns CDR1 MNHEY and CDR2 SMNVEV (reference sequence). With V trimmed by 5 bases and J by 0 bases, 10 bases remained unmatched. This CDR3 contains 16 residues. The CDR3 DNA sequence: TGTGCCAGCAGTACCTGGACAGGACCGAGCTCCTACGAGCAGTACTTC. Translated: CASSTWTGPSSYEQYF.